The 31 T cell receptor beta chains listed next were all sequenced from one sample in a study of read filtering for tumor transcriptome and immune sequencing. This library used approximately 390 ng RNA and molecular barcoded adaptors spanning alpha/delta and beta/gamma chains. TCRdb reanalysed the reads using MiXCR and keeps one entry per CDR3 protein. The table includes some 30,000 distinct CDR3 sequences, less than 20% detected once. Sequencing was done on a sample of a population of CD138-negative cells sorted from bone marrow. These receptors were collected from a donor at least 40 years old with multiple myeloma.

This clonotype was seen at least ten times. This chain uses TRBV23-1 with TRBJ2-5, with TRBD1 as a possible D gene (5 bases). TRBV23-1 is assigned to the ORF class and has an uncertain function. The length of the CDR3 is 16 residues. V was clipped by 1 base and J by 5 bases, with 17 bases between them. As DNA, the CDR3 is TGCGCCAGCAGTCAATGGGCAGGGAAAGTGGAGGAGACCCAGTACTTC. Its translation: CASSQWAGKVEETQYF.

This clonotype has ten or more counts. The genes are TRBV6-6 and TRBJ1-2; 9 bases align to TRBD1. Looked up from germline, CDR1 is MNHNY and CDR2 is SVGAGI (reference sequence). The CDR3 spans 15 residues. With 0 bases clipped from V and 4 bases from J, the junction kept 3 bases outside the gene matches. CDR3 in DNA: TGTGCCAGCAGTTACTCCACGACAGGGGGCTATGGCTACACCTTC. Amino acids: CASSYSTTGGYGYTF.

Many counts were recorded for this clonotype. The chain has TRBV20-1 and TRBJ2-1, with 7 bases that match TRBD2. This CDR3 has 14 amino acids. Trimming removed 3 bases from V and 2 bases from J; junction bases left unmatched: 4. Germline CDR1 is DFQATT and CDR2 is SNEGSKA (reference sequence). The CDR3 sequence is CSASSLAAYNEQFF. CDR3 DNA: TGCAGTGCTAGTAGTCTAGCGGCCTACAATGAGCAGTTCTTC.

This chain links TRBV20-1 with TRBJ2-7; D possibly corresponds to TRBD1 (6 bases). Deletions cut 8 bases from V and 0 bases from J, with 23 bases between. Germline V gene data show CDR1 as DFQATT and CDR2 as SNEGSKA (reference sequence). This CDR3 is built from 16 residues. The chain's CDR3 is CSTIGGLGLSSYEQYF. In DNA form, the CDR3 reads TGCAGTACTATTGGGGGCCTCGGCCTAAGCTCCTACGAGCAGTACTTC.

By frequency in the sample, this clonotype is large (0.1 to 1%). The rearrangement links TRBV28 to TRBJ2-1; D is unclear. CDR3 length: 13 residues. The V end lost 6 bases, the J end lost 6 bases, and 12 bases lay between the germline ends. Germline V gene sequence: CDR1 MDHEN, CDR2 SYDVKM. The CDR3 DNA is TGTGCCAGCAGCCCAATCAGCGCCAATGAGCAGTTCTTC. Translated: CASSPISANEQFF.

Concerning this clonotype itself: Possible read error: a much larger clone is one base away. This chain connects TRBV7-2 to TRBJ2-7, with unresolved D. The V end lost 0 bases, the J end lost 2 bases, and 8 bases lay between the germline ends. This CDR3 is 14 amino acids long. Germline CDR1 and CDR2: SGHTA and FQGNSA. CDR3 loop: CASSLACGPYEQYF. CDR3 sequence (DNA): TGTGCCAGCAGCTTAGCCTGTGGTCCCTACGAGCAGTACTTC.

This clonotype was detected ten times or more. The V and J genes are TRBV12-3 or TRBV12-4 and TRBJ1-4; TRBD1 aligns across 7 bases. Losses at the gene ends were 3 bases for V and 7 bases for J; bases not matched to a gene: 8. This CDR3 has 15 residues. The CDR3 nucleotides are TGTGCCAGCAGTTTGAGGGGGCACGGCGGTGAAAAACTGTTTTTT. Amino acid sequence: CASSLRGHGGEKLFF.

This clonotype was counted many times. V gene TRBV7-6 combines with J gene TRBJ2-2; weak D call: TRBD2 (5 bases). The germline gives CDR1 SGHVS, CDR2 FNYEAQ. V was clipped by 7 bases and J by 4 bases, with 19 bases between them. The CDR3 spans 16 residues. CDR3 coding DNA: TGTGCCAGCACCACTAGAGGGTCAAGGGTCACCGGGGAGCTGTTTTTT. Translation: CASTTRGSRVTGELFF.

A note on this clonotype: One base away lies a much larger clone, so this may be a sequencing read error. The chain employs TRBV6-1 and TRBJ1-6; D gene uncertain. V gave up 8 bases and J gave up 11 bases, with 13 bases separating them. The CDR3 is 12 residues long. CDR1 and CDR2 (germline): MNHNS, SASEGT. Written as DNA, the CDR3 is TGTGCCAGCCGAGGGTCGAGTGCACCCCTCCACTTT. Its protein product is CASRGSSAPLHF.

This clonotype was seen repeatedly, ten times or more. V and J are TRBV28 and TRBJ2-2; 8 nucleotides match TRBD1. This CDR3 has 13 residues. V was clipped by 9 bases and J by 1 base; unmatched bases: 1. CDR1 MDHEN and CDR2 SYDVKM come from the germline V gene. CDR3 sequence: CASGQGNTGELFF. The CDR3 nucleotides are TGTGCCAGTGGACAGGGGAACACCGGGGAGCTGTTTTTT.

This clonotype was detected ten times or more. V gene TRBV20-1 combines with J gene TRBJ2-6; D is possibly TRBD1 or TRBD2 (7 bases each). The CDR3 totals 16 residues. V lost 4 bases and J lost 3, with 16 bases in between. Germline V gene data show CDR1 as DFQATT and CDR2 as SNEGSKA (reference sequence). The CDR3 here is CSAMGRGRLGANVLTF. The CDR3 DNA is TGCAGTGCTATGGGGAGGGGGCGCCTTGGGGCCAACGTCCTGACTTTC.

This clonotype is medium-sized by share. Here the CDR3 DNA reads TGTGCCAGTAGTATCTTCGGGACTAGCGGATACAATGAGCAGTTCTTC. Its protein is CASSIFGTSGYNEQFF. The J gene is TRBJ2-1, the V gene TRBV19; 11 bases match TRBD2. The CDR3 loop spans 16 amino acids. Germline values: CDR1 LNHDA, CDR2 SQIVND (reference sequence). V dropped 3 bases and J dropped 4; count of bases not matched to a gene: 5.

The CDR3 nucleotides are TGTGCCAGCAGCTTAGAGGCAGGAAGAGAAGCTTTCTTT. Protein: CASSLEAGREAFF. The chain links TRBV7-3 to TRBJ1-1; D is ambiguous. From germline, CDR1 is SGHTA and CDR2 FQGTGA. The CDR3 runs 13 residues. V was trimmed by 2 bases and J by 8 bases, leaving 12 bases between them.

In its sample, this clonotype was seen many times. This rearrangement joins TRBV2 to TRBJ2-7, with TRBD1 matching over 7 bases. This CDR3 is built from 15 residues. In germline, CDR1 is SNHLY, CDR2 FYNNEI. V shed 5 bases and J 4 bases; nucleotides not matched to a gene: 11. CDR3 bases: TGTGCCAGCAGTTTTACCCGGGACAGAATTTACGAGCAGTACTTC. This encodes CASSFTRDRIYEQYF.

In the case of this clonotype: This sequence may be a read error, since a much larger clone differs from it by one base. This chain uses TRBV18 with TRBJ2-5; tentatively, D is TRBD1 (5 bases). Germline V gives CDR1 KGHSH, CDR2 LQKENI. The CDR3 contains 15 residues. Deletions cut 2 bases from V and 3 bases from J, with 13 bases between. The CDR3 sequence is CASSPGFFREETQYF. In DNA form, the CDR3 reads TGTGCCAGCTCACCAGGGTTCTTCAGGGAAGAGACCCAGTACTTC.

By sample fraction, this clonotype is medium-sized. The chain couples TRBV29-1 to TRBJ2-1; D is unclear. The CDR3 is 12 residues long. V lost 4 bases and J 9 bases, leaving 13 bases between the germline ends. CDR1 and CDR2 from the germline V gene are SQVTM and ANQGSEA. The CDR3 DNA sequence: TGCAGCGTTGCAATGCTGAGTTCTGAGCAGTTCTTC. Amino acids: CSVAMLSSEQFF.

There are a few counts of this clonotype. The rearrangement uses TRBV28 and TRBJ1-5; the D is unclear. V shed 7 bases and J shed 4 bases, with 14 bases lying between them. Looked up from germline, CDR1 is MDHEN and CDR2 is SYDVKM. The CDR3 has 14 residues. CDR3 nucleotide sequence: TGTGCCAGCACCGCGGGCGGGTGGAATCAGCCCCAGCATTTT. Encoded protein: CASTAGGWNQPQHF. The full variable domain, its missing parts supplied by reference TRBV28 and TRBJ1-5, is DVKVTQSSRYLVKRTGEKVFLECVQDMDHENMFWYRQDPGLGLRLIYFSYDVKMKEKGDIPEGYSVSREKKERFSLILESASTNQTSMYLCASTAGGWNQPQHFGDGTRLSIL.

Ten or more counts support this clonotype. The rearrangement uses TRBV4-1 and TRBJ2-5; 11 nucleotides line up with TRBD2. The V segment lost 4 bases and the J segment 0 bases; nucleotides outside the gene matches: 4. Germline V gene sequence: CDR1 MGHRA, CDR2 YSYEKL. There are 16 residues in the CDR3. Written as DNA, the CDR3 is TGCGCCAGCAGCCTCGTAGCGGGGGGGTACCAAGAGACCCAGTACTTC. This sequence encodes CASSLVAGGYQETQYF.

With regard to this clonotype: This is likely a read error, given that the CDR3 carries no conserved phenylalanine or tryptophan at its end. The chain combines TRBV12-3 or TRBV12-4 with TRBJ2-7, with a weak D call TRBD2 (5 bases). The V and J ends lost 8 bases and 3 bases respectively, with 8 bases between them. The CDR3 has 11 residues. CDR3 nucleotides: TGTGCCAGCGGAGGTCTCTACGAGCAGTACATC. Translating gives CASGGLYEQYI.

This clonotype has ten or more counts. V is TRBV29-1 and J is TRBJ2-5; TRBD2 aligns across 15 bases. This CDR3 has 15 residues. J lost 4 bases, V lost 7 bases, and 7 bases had no gene match. Germline CDR1 SQVTM, CDR2 ANQGSEA. Here the CDR3 reads CSATRGLAGGETQYF. The CDR3 DNA reads as TGCAGCGCCACCAGGGGACTAGCGGGAGGAGAGACCCAGTACTTC. Using reference TRBV29-1 and TRBJ2-5 for the parts outside the CDR3, the full variable domain is SAVISQKPSRDICQRGTSLTIQCQVDSQVTMMFWYRQQPGQSLTLIATANQGSEATYESGFVIDKFPISRPNLTFSTLTVSNMSPEDSSIYLCSATRGLAGGETQYFGPGTRLLVL.

This clonotype was observed a single time. A read error may be the cause here, since a much bigger clone is one base away. The chain combines TRBV9 with TRBJ2-3; 7 positions match TRBD1. CDR3 length: 15 residues. V was pared by 0 bases and J by 3 bases, with 4 bases of the junction left unmatched. Germline CDR1 is SGDLS and CDR2 is YYNGEE. The CDR3 region is CASSVEGDSTDTQYF. CDR3 DNA: TGTGCCAGCAGCGTAGAGGGGGACAGTACAGATACGCAGTATTTT.

Turning to this clonotype: The conserved phenylalanine or tryptophan is not found at the CDR3 terminus, so this likely reflects a read error. This chain uses TRBV18 with TRBJ1-6, with D uncertain. The CDR3 has 13 residues. V lost 1 base, J lost 8 bases, and 6 bases lay in between. Per the germline V gene, CDR1 is KGHSH and CDR2 is LQKENI. This CDR3 reads CASSPQPDSPLHS. CDR3 DNA: TGTGCCAGCTCACCACAGCCGGATTCACCCCTCCACTCT.

A word on this clonotype: A junction boundary mismatches the germline segment, possibly from a read error. V usage is TRBV6-5 and J usage is TRBJ2-3; 9 bases align to TRBD2. This CDR3 is built from 16 residues. Looked up from germline, CDR1 is MNHEY and CDR2 is SVGAGI. CDR3 DNA sequence: TGCGCCAGCAGTTATAGTCCAGCGGGGGGCGCAGATACGCAGTATTTT. This codes for CASSYSPAGGADTQYF.

This clonotype was detected ten times or more. J is TRBJ2-3 and V is TRBV20-1, with D possibly matching TRBD2 (6 bases). The CDR3 is 14 residues long. Trimming shortened V by 3 bases and J by 0 bases, and 10 bases separated the two germline ends. From germline, CDR1 is DFQATT and CDR2 SNEGSKA (reference sequence). Here the CDR3 DNA reads TGCAGTGCTAGCGTTAGCGGTAGCACAGATACGCAGTATTTT. Its protein is CSASVSGSTDTQYF.

Ten or more counts support this clonotype. The rearrangement joins TRBV27 to TRBJ2-2; D gene unclear. V gave up 5 bases and J gave up 0 bases, with 10 bases separating them. This CDR3 is 15 amino acids long. Germline CDR1 and CDR2: MNHEY and SMNVEV (reference sequence). Here the CDR3 reads CASSQHPANTGELFF. DNA of the CDR3: TGTGCCAGCAGTCAGCACCCCGCGAACACCGGGGAGCTGTTTTTT.

Judged by abundance, this clonotype is medium-sized. This rearrangement joins TRBV20-1 to TRBJ2-1, with TRBD2 matching over 10 bases. The germline gives CDR1 DFQATT, CDR2 SNEGSKA (reference sequence). The CDR3 is made up of 13 amino acids. The ends lost 7 bases at V and 4 bases at J; junction bases unmatched: 4. CDR3 nucleotide sequence: TGCAGTGAACTGACTAGCGGGTACAATGAGCAGTTCTTC. This encodes CSELTSGYNEQFF.

This clonotype was detected ten times or more. This chain uses TRBV21-1 with TRBJ2-7; whether TRBD1, the table's D call, matches the DNA was not checked. TRBV21-1 is noted as a pseudogene. The CDR3 is made up of 15 amino acids. CDR3 amino acids: CASPPPSIGSYEQYF. CDR3 nucleotide sequence: TGTGCCAGCCCCCCCCCAAGTATTGGGAGTTACGAGCAGTACTTC.

This clonotype has a count of ten or more. This rearrangement joins TRBV3-1 to TRBJ1-5, with TRBD1 matching over 8 bases. This CDR3 contains 18 residues. V lost 0 bases, J lost 2 bases, and 9 bases stayed unmatched. In germline, CDR1 is LGHDT, CDR2 YNNKEL (reference sequence). Here the CDR3 reads CASSQDPAGGLGNQPQHF. CDR3 coding DNA: TGTGCCAGCAGCCAAGATCCCGCAGGGGGCCTTGGCAATCAGCCCCAGCATTTT.

The count of this clonotype is one. One junction end disagrees with the germline gene, perhaps due to a read error. The V and J genes are TRBV7-8 and TRBJ2-1; D gene unclear. Germline loops: CDR1 SGHVS, CDR2 FQNEAQ. This CDR3 contains 14 residues. The CDR3 nucleotides read TGTGCCAGCAACTCACCACTCGACCACAATGGGCAGTTCTTC. Encoded protein: CASNSPLDHNGQFF.

This clonotype was detected many times. This sequence joins TRBV10-3 and TRBJ2-6, with unresolved D. The germline V and J ends were trimmed by 0 bases and 0 bases, with 3 bases remaining between them. The CDR3 contains 15 residues. CDR1 and CDR2 (germline): ENHRY, SYGVKD. CDR3: CAISESISGANVLTF. The CDR3 nucleotides are TGTGCCATCAGTGAGTCAATCTCTGGGGCCAACGTCCTGACTTTC.

This clonotype was detected ten times or more. The chain combines TRBV7-6 with TRBJ2-2, with D hard to call. Between the trimmed V and J ends, which lost 5 bases and 8 bases, there was a span of 6 bases. The CDR3 is made up of 11 amino acids. CDR1 SGHVS and CDR2 FNYEAQ come from the germline V gene. CDR3 DNA sequence: TGTGCCAGCAGCGCGGAGGGGGAGCTGTTTTTT. Translation gives CASSAEGELFF. Using reference TRBV7-6 and TRBJ2-2 for the parts outside the CDR3, the full variable domain is GAGVSQSPRYKVTKRGQDVALRCDPISGHVSLYWYRQALGQGPEFLTYFNYEAQQDKSGLPNDRFSAERPEGSISTLTIQRTEQRDSAMYRCASSAEGELFFGEGSRLTVL.